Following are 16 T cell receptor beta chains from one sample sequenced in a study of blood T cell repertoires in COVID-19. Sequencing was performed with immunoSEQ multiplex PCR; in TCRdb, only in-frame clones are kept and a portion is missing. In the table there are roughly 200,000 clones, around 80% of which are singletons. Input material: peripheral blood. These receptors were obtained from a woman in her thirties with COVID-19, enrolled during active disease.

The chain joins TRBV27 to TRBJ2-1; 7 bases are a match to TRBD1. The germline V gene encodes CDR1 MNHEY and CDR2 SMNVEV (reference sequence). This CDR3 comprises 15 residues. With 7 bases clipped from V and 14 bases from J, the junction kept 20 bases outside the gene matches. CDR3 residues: CASTRRDSASFEKFF. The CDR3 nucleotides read TGTGCCAGCACCCGTCGGGACAGTGCATCTTTCGAGAAGTTCTTC.

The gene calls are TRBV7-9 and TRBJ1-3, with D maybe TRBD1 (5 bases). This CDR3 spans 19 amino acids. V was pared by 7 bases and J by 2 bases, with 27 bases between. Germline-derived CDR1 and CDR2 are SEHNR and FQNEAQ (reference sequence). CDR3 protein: CASTHPGLSPENPGNTIYF. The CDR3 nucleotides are TGTGCCAGCACCCACCCGGGACTGAGCCCCGAAAATCCTGGAAACACCATATATTTT. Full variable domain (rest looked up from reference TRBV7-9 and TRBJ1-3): DTGVSQNPRHKITKRGQNVTFRCDPISEHNRLYWYRQTLGQGPEFLTYFQNEAQLEKSRLLSDRFSAERPKGSFSTLEIQRTEQGDSAMYLCASTHPGLSPENPGNTIYFGEGSWLTVV.

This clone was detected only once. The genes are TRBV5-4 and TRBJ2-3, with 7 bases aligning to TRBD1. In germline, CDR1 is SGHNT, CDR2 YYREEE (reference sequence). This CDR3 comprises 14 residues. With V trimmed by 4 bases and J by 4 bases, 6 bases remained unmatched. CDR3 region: CASSQDRISDTQYF. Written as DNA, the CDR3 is TGTGCCAGCAGCCAGGACAGGATTTCAGATACGCAGTATTTT. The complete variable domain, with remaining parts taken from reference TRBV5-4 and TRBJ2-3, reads ETGVTQSPTHLIKTRGQQVTLRCSSQSGHNTVSWYQQALGQGPQFIFQYYREEENGRGNFPPRFSGLQFPNYSSELNVNALELDDSALYLCASSQDRISDTQYFGPGTRLTVL.

CDR3 in amino acids: CASSEGQLQEKLFF. CDR3 coding DNA: TGTGCCAGCAGCGAGGGACAGCTACAAGAAAAACTGTTTTTT. The rearrangement links TRBV9 to TRBJ1-4; TRBD1 matches 7 bases. CDR3 size: 14 residues. Germline V gene data show CDR1 as SGDLS and CDR2 as YYNGEE. Trimming removed 3 bases from V and 8 bases from J; junction bases left unmatched: 7.

The CDR3 nucleotides read TGTGCCAGCAGTTTTACAGCTCTCTACGAGCAGTACTTC. Encoded protein: CASSFTALYEQYF. This rearrangement joins TRBV12-3 or TRBV12-4 to TRBJ2-7; D is undetermined. The CDR3 is made up of 13 amino acids. Trimming pared 3 bases from V and 3 bases from J, leaving 9 bases between.

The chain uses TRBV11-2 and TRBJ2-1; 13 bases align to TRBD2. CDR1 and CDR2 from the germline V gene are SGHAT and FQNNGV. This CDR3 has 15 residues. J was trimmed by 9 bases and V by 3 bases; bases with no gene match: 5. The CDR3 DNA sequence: TGTGCCAGCAGCTTCGGACTAGCGGGAGTCGTTGAGCAGTTCTTC. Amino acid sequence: CASSFGLAGVVEQFF.

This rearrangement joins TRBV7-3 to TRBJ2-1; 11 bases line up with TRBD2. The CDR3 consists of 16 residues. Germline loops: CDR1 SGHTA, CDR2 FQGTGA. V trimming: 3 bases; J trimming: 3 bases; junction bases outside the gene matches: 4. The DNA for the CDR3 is TGTGCCAGCAGCTTTGGAACTAGCGGGGGCTACAATGAGCAGTTCTTC. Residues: CASSFGTSGGYNEQFF.

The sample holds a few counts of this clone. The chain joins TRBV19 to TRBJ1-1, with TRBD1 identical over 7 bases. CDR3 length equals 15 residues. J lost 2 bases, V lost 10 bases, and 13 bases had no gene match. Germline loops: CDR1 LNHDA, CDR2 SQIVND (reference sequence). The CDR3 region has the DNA TGTGCCACTACACTAGGACAGGCCCTTAACACTGAAGCTTTCTTT. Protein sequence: CATTLGQALNTEAFF.

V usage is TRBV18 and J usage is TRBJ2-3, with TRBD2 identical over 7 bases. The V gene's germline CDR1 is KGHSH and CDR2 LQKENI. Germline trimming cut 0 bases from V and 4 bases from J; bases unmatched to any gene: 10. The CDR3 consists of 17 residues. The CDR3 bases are TGTGCCAGCTCACCACCGGCTGGCGGGAGAACCCCAGATACGCAGTATTTT. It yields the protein CASSPPAGGRTPDTQYF.

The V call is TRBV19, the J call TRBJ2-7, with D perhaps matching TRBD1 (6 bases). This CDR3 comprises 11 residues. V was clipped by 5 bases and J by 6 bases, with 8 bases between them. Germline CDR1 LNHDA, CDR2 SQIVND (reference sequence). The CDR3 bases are TGTGCCAGTAGTGCAGGGGTCGAGCAGTACTTC. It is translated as CASSAGVEQYF.

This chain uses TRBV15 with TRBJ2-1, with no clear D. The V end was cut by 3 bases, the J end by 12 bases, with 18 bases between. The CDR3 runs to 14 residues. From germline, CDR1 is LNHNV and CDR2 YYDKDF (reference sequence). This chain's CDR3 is CATSSDSSSRGQFF. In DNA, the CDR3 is TGTGCCACCAGCAGTGATTCCTCTTCTCGCGGGCAGTTCTTC.

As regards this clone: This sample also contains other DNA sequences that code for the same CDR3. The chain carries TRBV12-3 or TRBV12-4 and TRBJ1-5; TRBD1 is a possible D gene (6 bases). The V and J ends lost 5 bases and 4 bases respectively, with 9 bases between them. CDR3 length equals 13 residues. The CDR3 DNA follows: TGTGCCAGCAGTCTGACAGGAAATCAGCCCCAGCATTTT. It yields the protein CASSLTGNQPQHF.

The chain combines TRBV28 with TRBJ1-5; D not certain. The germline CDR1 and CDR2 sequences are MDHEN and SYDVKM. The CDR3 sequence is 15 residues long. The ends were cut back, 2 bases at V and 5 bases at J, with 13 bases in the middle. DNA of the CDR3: TGTGCCAGCAGTTTAGGCCCACAGCGGGATCAGCCCCAGCATTTT. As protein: CASSLGPQRDQPQHF.

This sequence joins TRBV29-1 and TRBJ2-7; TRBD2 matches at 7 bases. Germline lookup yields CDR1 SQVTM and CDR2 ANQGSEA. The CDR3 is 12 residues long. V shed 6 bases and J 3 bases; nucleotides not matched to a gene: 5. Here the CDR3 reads CSVSSGSYEQYF. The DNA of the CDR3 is TGCAGCGTGTCTAGCGGAAGCTACGAGCAGTACTTC.

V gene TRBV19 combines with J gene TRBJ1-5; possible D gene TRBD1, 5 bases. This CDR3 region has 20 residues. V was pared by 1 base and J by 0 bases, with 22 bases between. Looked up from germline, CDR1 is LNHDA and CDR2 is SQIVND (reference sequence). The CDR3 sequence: CASSIAPPGQEAYSNQPQHF. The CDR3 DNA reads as TGTGCCAGTAGTATAGCCCCCCCCGGACAAGAGGCGTATAGCAATCAGCCCCAGCATTTT.

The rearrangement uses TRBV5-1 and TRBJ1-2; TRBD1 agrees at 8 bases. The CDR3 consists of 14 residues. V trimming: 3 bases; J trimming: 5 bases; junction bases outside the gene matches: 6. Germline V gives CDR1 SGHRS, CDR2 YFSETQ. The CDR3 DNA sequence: TGCGCCAGCAGCTGGGGACAGGATTCTTATGGCTACACCTTC. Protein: CASSWGQDSYGYTF.